This TCR beta chain was sequenced for a study of OX40 agonist ivuxolimab in advanced cancers. Study-level background: Ivuxolimab was a fully human IgG2 agonistic monoclonal antibody targeting the costimulatory receptor OX40 (CD134). Intravenous ivuxolimab was administered to patients every 2 weeks at six dose levels: 0.01, 0.1, 0.3, 1.5, 3 and 10 mg/kg. Of the 52 patients in dose escalation, around 19 had hepatocellular carcinoma, some 15 had melanoma, 9 had renal cell carcinoma and 9 had head and neck cancer. The dose-escalation cohort was about 83% male with a mean age of approximately 60 years, ranging from about 20 to 85. Patients were allowed to have had prior anti-PD-1, anti-PD-L1 or anti-CTLA-4 therapy, and roughly 40% of the dose-escalation patients had previously received checkpoint inhibitors. Partial responses were achieved by three dose-escalation patients, of whom one had hepatocellular carcinoma and two had cutaneous melanoma. The purpose of peripheral TCRbeta sequencing was to test whether ivuxolimab changed TCR sequence diversity and led to clonal T-cell expansion. The paper describes the monotherapy dose-escalation part (N = 52 patients) of the phase I trial of ivuxolimab.

Inclusive of the bounding cysteine and phenylalanine, the CDR3 is 16 residues long. The CDR3 DNA has 48 bases and is translated from base 1. The germline V gene encodes CDR1 SGHRS and CDR2 YFSETQ. V loses 0 bases at its end and J loses 3 bases; junction bases beyond the gene matches: 3. To sequence the TCRbeta CDR3 region, genomic DNA was isolated from the sorted cells. TCRbeta CDR3 regions were sequenced using the immunoSEQ Assay. TCRdb's version of the immuneACCESS table is confined to in-frame rearrangements and falls short of the full clone set. An unresolved V gene accounts for under half of the shortfall where checked; the remainder is of unknown origin. The sample profile shows 40,000 or so clones; approximately 88% of them were found once. The top ten clonotypes cover around 0.5% of the sample. This clone was detected only once. Its antigen remains undetermined. Qualities for individual bases were not recorded, and no much larger clone is one base off.

Patients with a history of autoimmune disease or receiving systemic immunosuppression were excluded from the trial. Peripheral blood for TCR sequencing was collected from all dose cohorts at baseline, on cycle 4 day 1, and on cycle 7 day 1. Samples came from an open-label, multicenter, first-in-human phase I dose-escalation trial of ivuxolimab. Adults with locally advanced or metastatic head and neck squamous cell, hepatocellular, melanoma or renal cell carcinoma were enrolled in the trial. CD4+ and CD8+ T cells were sorted separately from peripheral blood before TCR sequencing. Results and caveats for the whole study, not just this receptor: In partial responders in the 0.1-3.0 mg/kg groups, normalized peripheral clonal expansion was found to be among the lowest, especially among CD8+ T cells. Antigen specificity was not determined for the clonally expanded peripheral T cells. Clonal expansion of both CD4+ and CD8+ blood T cells was observed from baseline to week 6 at doses 0.1 to 3.0 mg/kg. Low levels of normalized T-cell clonal expansion were also seen in some nonresponding patients. On average, CD8+ T cells showed more expanded clones than CD4+ T cells after ivuxolimab.

The V and J genes are TRBV5-1 and TRBJ2-3; 11 bases in the junction line up with TRBD2. The sample in question was CD4+ or CD8+ T cells sorted from blood, obtained in a trial of the OX40 agonist ivuxolimab. This clonotype was sampled from an adult with an advanced solid tumor such as melanoma, head and neck, liver or kidney cancer. The bases read TGCGCCAGCAGCTTGGCTAGCGGGGGGAGGACAGATACGCAGTATTTT. Protein translation: CASSLASGGRTDTQYF.